This TCR beta chain is from a study of blood T cell repertoires in COVID-19. About the research overall: From T cells, B-cell-depleted T cells, or PBMCs came the material, which was cDNA or gDNA.

The junction had 7 bases not matched to a gene; V was cut back by 6 bases and J by 6 bases. The germline CDR1 and CDR2 sequences are LNHDA and SQIVND (reference sequence). The CDR3 runs to 15 residues. The assay was immunoSEQ multiplex PCR, and TCRdb's table has in-frame clones only and misses some. The sample lists 230,000 or so clones, 80% to 90% occurring once. This sequence originates from a woman between 40 and 55 years old who had recovered from COVID-19. The V call is TRBV19, the J call TRBJ1-5; TRBD1 agrees at 11 bases. Material: peripheral blood. As DNA, the CDR3 is TGTGCCAGTAGCCGGGGACAGGGGGGAGCTCAGCCCCAGCATTTT. This translates into CASSRGQGGAQPQHF.